The T cell receptor beta chain described here comes from a study of T-cell reconstitution after alpha-beta-depleted transplantation in children. Study-level results: The main origin of T-cell counts and diversity one year after transplant was newly produced T cells. Surviving thymic progenitors and recipient T cells were the source of high TCRbeta diversity at day 60 in some patients.

A single count supports this clonotype. Antigen: not known. Preparation of the TCRbeta library used unique molecular identifiers. One entry per CDR3 protein results from TCRdb running MiXCR on the PCR reads. The data contain over 200,000 distinct CDR3 sequences, about 15% of them singletons. The CDR3 spans 13 residues. CDR1 SQVTM and CDR2 ANQGSEA come from the germline V gene. V was trimmed by 3 bases and J by 4 bases, leaving 12 bases between them. The sequences come from PBMCs, mostly from graft donor cells, collected 360 days after TCRalphabeta/CD19-depleted stem cell transplant. The sequence was obtained from a male patient aged 2 to 10 who had a stem cell transplant for acute lymphoblastic leukemia, so the T cells may come from the graft donor. The V and J genes are TRBV29-1 and TRBJ2-5; no firm D call. CDR3 sequence reads: CSVDRAVGETQYF. CDR3 nucleotide sequence: TGCAGCGTTGACCGAGCCGTGGGAGAGACCCAGTACTTC.